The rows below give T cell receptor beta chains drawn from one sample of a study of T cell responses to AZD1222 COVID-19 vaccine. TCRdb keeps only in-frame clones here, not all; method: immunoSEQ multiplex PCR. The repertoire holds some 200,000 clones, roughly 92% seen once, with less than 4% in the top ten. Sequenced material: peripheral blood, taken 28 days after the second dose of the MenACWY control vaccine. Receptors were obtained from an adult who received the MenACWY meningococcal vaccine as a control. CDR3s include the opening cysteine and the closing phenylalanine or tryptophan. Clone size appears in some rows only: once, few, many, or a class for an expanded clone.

CASSEGRWREQFF TRBJ2-1 - 13 TRBV6-4
CASRDLIYEQYF TRBJ2-7 - 12 TRBV27
CASRNRGLFGYTF TRBJ1-2 - 13 TRBV19
CASSLSVGGYGYTF TRBJ1-2 - 14 TRBV19
CASSGEGQGNSPLHF TRBJ1-6 - 15 TRBV2
CASSSGTGRTDTQYF TRBJ2-3 - 15 TRBV7-2
CASSPTLRTTLFGLDEQFF TRBJ2-1 - 19 TRBV28
CASSPGQGLSSGNTIYF TRBJ1-3 once 17 TRBV5-1
CASSGTGALSTDTQYF TRBJ2-3 - 16 TRBV5-5
CASTRRRTPQETQYF TRBJ2-5 - 15 TRBV6-5
CATSREFPGGHGYTF TRBJ1-2 once 15 TRBV15
CASSPPYQGGLHTF TRBJ1-2 - 14 TRBV19
CASSYLGGPNTEAFF TRBJ1-1 - 15 TRBV6-5
CASSPGDGTYNEQFF TRBJ2-1 - 15 TRBV5-1
CASSAAGDTDTQYF TRBJ2-3 - 14 TRBV6-4
CASSLGGAHPYTF TRBJ1-2 - 13 TRBV7-8
CASTPGTSGRAGYEQFF TRBJ2-1 - 17 TRBV18
CASSWGRNTEAFF TRBJ1-1 - 13 TRBV11-2
CASSDSNYGYTF TRBJ1-2 - 12 TRBV2
CASSPSSRGVKNSPLHF TRBJ1-6 - 17 TRBV5-8
CASSVGGSNQPQHF TRBJ1-5 - 14 TRBV9
CASRPTMNTGELFF TRBJ2-2 - 14 TRBV27
CATSDPGSYEQYF TRBJ2-7 - 13 TRBV24-1
CASSLVLAGLAKNIQYF TRBJ2-4 once 17 TRBV11-2
CASSLTATGELFF TRBJ2-2 - 13 TRBV7-2
CSVVGLAGVGEQFF TRBJ2-1 - 14 TRBV29-1
CATRGWVDQPQHF TRBJ1-5 - 13 TRBV6-5
CASSYSDRVVAFF TRBJ1-1 - 13 TRBV11-2
CAISESRTGGGNTIYF TRBJ1-3 - 16 TRBV10-3
CASSHRVANIQYF TRBJ2-4 - 13 TRBV3-1/TRBV3-2
CASSYQGPSSYEQYF TRBJ2-7 - 15 TRBV6-5
CASNAGYEQYF TRBJ2-7 - 11 TRBV5-1
CASSIRGREDGYTF TRBJ1-2 - 14 TRBV19
CASSPYRTSGSYEQYF TRBJ2-7 - 16 TRBV7-6
CASSLGTGGTTF TRBJ1-2 - 12 TRBV11-2
CASSAGNTEAFF TRBJ1-1 - 12 TRBV5-1
CASSLVNWVSTEAFF TRBJ1-1 - 15 TRBV7-9
CATSDPGGGNQPQHF TRBJ1-5 - 15 TRBV24-1
CASSRASGRGNEQFF TRBJ2-1 - 15 TRBV19
CASSQRTGRSSGNTIYF TRBJ1-3 - 17 TRBV7-9
CASSLAGTSERNEQFF TRBJ2-1 once 16 TRBV7-2
CAWGGGGSNQPQHF TRBJ1-5 - 14 TRBV30
CASSLGGQMNTEAFF TRBJ1-1 - 15 TRBV11-3
CATSRDHGFEAFF TRBJ1-1 - 13 TRBV15
CASSTDRDADGYTF TRBJ1-2 - 14 TRBV7-9
CASSIEGGNSPLHF TRBJ1-6 - 14 TRBV19
CASSLGLNQPQHF TRBJ1-5 - 13 TRBV14
CATSLDRDGGYTF TRBJ1-2 - 13 TRBV15
CASSIGGTDTQYF TRBJ2-3 - 13 TRBV19
CASSGLGALEYNEQFF TRBJ2-1 - 16 TRBV25-1
CASSLRTRRGNTIYF TRBJ1-3 - 15 TRBV13
CATSDRRVFYEQYF TRBJ2-7 - 14 TRBV24-1
CASSPPIGGNTIYF TRBJ1-3 - 14 TRBV18
CAILQQGTDTQYF TRBJ2-3 - 13 TRBV10-3
CASSERDRGHNEQFF TRBJ2-1 - 15 TRBV6-1